This entry concerns a single T cell receptor beta chain. The target antigen is unknown. This may come from a read error, since a much larger clone is one base off. TCRdb processed the multiplex PCR reads anew with MiXCR; each CDR3 protein has one entry. This sample has roughly 260,000 distinct CDR3 sequences, with 30% found just once. The lymph nodes were axillary draining lymph nodes from breast cancer patients. The data are from a study of breast tumors, draining lymph nodes, adjacent tissues. Study-wide findings and caveats: Luminal-like breast cancer showed significantly greater tumor-nontumor repertoire similarity than basal-like breast cancer did. That most tumor T cells come from lymph nodes remained unproven. Tumor repertoires ranked between lymph nodes and nontumor tissue in diversity, with V and J gene preferences.

The receptor's source is a female donor with breast cancer. Some clones in this sample may be carry-over from other donors' samples. The sequencing input was axillary lymph node tissue.

The CDR3 is CSARRSGGASEQYF. Written as DNA, the CDR3 is TGCAGTGCTAGACGGAGCGGGGGTGCCTCCGAGCAGTACTTC. This chain links TRBV20-1 with TRBJ2-7, with 8 bases identical to TRBD2. The CDR3 totals 14 residues. Germline V CDR1 and CDR2: DFQATT, SNEGSKA (reference sequence). Trimming took 2 bases from V and 6 from J; bases not matched to a gene: 9.